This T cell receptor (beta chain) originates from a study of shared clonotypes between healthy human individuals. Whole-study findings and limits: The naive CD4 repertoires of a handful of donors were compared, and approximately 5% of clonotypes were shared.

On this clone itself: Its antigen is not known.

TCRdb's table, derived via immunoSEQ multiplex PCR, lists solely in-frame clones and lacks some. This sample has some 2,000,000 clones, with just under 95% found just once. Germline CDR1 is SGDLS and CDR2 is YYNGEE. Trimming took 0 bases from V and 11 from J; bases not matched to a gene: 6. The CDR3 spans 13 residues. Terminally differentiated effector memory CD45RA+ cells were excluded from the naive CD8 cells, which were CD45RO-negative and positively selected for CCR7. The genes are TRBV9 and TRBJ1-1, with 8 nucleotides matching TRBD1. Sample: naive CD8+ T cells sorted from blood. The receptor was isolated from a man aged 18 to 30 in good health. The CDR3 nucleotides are TGTGCCAGCAGCGTAGAGGCAGGGGGCAGGGCTTTCTTT. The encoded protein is CASSVEAGGRAFF.